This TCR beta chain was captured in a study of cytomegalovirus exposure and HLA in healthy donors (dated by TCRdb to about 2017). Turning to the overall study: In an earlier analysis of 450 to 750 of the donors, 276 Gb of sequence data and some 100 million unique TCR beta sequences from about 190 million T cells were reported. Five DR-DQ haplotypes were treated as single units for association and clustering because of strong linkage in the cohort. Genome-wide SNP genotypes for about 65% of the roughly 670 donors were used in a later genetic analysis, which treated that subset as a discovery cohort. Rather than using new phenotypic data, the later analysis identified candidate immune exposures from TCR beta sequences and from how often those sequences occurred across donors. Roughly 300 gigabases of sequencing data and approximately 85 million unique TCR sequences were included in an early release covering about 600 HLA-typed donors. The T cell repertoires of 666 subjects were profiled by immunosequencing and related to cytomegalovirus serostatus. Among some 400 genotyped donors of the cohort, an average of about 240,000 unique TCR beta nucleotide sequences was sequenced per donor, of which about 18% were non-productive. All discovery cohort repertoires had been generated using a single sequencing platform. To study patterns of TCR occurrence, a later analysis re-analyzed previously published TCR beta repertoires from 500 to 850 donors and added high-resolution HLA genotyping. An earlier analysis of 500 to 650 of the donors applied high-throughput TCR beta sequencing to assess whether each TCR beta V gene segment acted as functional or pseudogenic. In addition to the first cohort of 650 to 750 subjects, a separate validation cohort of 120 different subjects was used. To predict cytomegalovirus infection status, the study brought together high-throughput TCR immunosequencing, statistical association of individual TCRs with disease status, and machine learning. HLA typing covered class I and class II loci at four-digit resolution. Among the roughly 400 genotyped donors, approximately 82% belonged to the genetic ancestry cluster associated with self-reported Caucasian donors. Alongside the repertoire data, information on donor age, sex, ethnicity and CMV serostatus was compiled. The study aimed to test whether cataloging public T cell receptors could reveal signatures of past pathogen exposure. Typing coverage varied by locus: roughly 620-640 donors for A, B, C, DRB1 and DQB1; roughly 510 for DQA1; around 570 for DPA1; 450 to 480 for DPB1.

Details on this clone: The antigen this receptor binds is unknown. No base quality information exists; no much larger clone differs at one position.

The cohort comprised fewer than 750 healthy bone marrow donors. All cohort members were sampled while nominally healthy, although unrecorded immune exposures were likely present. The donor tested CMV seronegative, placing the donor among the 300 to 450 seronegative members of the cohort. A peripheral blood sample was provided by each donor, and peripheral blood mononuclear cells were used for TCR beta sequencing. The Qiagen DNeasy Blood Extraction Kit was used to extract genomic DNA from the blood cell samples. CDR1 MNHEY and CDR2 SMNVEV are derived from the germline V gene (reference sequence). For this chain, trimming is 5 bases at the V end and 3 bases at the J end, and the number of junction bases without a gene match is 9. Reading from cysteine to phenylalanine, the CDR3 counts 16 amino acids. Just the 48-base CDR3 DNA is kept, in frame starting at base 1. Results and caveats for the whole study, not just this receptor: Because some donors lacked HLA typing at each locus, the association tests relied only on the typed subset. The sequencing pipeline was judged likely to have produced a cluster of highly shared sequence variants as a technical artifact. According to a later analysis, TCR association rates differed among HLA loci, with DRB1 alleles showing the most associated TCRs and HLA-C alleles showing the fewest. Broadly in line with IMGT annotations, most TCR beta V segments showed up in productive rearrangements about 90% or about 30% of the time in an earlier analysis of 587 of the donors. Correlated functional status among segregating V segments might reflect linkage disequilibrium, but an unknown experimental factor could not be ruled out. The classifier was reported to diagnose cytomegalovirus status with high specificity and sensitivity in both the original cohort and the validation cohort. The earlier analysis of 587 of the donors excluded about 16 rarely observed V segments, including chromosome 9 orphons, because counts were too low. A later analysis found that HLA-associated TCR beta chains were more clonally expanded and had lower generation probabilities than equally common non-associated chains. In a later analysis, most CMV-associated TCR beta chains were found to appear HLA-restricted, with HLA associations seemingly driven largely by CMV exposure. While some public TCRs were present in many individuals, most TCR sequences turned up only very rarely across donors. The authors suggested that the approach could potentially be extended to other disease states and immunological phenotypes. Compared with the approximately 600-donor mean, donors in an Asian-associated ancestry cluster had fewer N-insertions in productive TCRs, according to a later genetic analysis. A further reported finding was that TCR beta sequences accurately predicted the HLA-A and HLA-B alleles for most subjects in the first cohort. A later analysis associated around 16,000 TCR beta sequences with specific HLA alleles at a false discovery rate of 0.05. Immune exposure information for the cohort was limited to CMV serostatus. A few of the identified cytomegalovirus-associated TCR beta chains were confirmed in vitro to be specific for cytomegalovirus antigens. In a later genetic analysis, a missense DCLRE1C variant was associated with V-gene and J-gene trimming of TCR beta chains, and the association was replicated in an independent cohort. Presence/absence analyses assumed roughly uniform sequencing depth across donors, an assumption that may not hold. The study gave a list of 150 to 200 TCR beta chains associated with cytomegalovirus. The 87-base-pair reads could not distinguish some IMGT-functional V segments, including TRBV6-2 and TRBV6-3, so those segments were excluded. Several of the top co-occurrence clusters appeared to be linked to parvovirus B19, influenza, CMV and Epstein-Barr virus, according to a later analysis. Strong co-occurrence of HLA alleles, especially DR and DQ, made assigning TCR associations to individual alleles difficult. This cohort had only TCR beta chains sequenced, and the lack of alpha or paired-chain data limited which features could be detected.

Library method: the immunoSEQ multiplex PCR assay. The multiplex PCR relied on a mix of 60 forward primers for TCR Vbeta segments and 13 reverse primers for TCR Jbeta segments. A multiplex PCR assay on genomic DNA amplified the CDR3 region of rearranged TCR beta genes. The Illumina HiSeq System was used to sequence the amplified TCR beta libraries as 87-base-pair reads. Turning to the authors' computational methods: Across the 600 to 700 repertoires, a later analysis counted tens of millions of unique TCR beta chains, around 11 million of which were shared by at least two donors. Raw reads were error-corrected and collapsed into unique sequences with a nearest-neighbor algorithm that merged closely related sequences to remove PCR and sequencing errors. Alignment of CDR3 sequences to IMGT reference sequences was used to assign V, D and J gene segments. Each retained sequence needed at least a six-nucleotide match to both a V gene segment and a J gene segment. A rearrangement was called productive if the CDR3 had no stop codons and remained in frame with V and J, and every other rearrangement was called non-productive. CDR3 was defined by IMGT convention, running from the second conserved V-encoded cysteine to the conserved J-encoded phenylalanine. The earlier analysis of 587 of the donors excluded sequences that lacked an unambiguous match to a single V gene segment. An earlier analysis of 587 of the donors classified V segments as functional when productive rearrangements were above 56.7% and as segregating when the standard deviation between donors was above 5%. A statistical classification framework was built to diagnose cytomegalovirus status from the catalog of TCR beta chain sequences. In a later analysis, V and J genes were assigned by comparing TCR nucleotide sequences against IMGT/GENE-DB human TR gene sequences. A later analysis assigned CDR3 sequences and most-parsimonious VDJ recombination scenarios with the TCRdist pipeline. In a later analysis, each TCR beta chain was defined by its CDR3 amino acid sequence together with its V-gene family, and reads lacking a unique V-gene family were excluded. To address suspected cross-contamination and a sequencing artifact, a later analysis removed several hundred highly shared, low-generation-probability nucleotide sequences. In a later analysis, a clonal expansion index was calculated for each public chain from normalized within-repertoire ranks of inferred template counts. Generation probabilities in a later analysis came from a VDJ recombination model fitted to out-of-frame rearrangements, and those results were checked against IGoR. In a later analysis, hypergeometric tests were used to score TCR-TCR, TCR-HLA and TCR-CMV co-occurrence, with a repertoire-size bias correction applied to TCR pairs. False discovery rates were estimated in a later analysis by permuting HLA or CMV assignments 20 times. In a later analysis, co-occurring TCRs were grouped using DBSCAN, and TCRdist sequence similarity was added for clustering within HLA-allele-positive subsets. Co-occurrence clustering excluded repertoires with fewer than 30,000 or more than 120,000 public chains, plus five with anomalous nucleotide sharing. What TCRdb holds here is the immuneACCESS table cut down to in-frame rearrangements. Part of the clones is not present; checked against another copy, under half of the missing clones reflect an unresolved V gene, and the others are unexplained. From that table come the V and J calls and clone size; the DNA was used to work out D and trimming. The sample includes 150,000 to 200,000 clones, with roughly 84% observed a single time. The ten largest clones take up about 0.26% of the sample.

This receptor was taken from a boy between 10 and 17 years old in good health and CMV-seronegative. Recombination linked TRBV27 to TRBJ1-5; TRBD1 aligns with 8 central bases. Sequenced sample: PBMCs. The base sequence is TGTGCCAGCAGTCCTAAAGGACAGGGCCTCAATCAGCCCCAGCATTTT. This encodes CASSPKGQGLNQPQHF.